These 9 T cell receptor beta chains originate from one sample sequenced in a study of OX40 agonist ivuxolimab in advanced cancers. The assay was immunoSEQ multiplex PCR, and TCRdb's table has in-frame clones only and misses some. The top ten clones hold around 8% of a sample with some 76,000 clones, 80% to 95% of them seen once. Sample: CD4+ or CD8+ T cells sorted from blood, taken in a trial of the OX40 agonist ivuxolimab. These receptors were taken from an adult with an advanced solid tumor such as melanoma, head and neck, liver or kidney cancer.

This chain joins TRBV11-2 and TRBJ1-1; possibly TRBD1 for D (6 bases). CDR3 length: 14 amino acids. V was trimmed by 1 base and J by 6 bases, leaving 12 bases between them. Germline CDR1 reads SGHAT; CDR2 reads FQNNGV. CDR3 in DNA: TGTGCCAGCAGCTTAGCCGGGGGGCGCCCTGAAGCTTTCTTT. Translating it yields CASSLAGGRPEAFF.

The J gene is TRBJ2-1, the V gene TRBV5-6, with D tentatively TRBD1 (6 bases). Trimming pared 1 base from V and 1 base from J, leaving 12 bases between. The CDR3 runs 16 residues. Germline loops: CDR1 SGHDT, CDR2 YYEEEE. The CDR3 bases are TGTGCCAGCAGCTTGAGGGGGACATATTCCTACAATGAGCAGTTCTTC. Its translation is CASSLRGTYSYNEQFF.

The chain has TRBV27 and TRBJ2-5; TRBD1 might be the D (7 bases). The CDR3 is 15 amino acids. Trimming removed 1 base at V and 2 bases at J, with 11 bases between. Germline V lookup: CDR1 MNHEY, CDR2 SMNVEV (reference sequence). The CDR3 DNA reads TGTGCCAGCAGTTTATGGCAGGGGGGTCAAGAGACCCAGTACTTC. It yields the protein CASSLWQGGQETQYF.

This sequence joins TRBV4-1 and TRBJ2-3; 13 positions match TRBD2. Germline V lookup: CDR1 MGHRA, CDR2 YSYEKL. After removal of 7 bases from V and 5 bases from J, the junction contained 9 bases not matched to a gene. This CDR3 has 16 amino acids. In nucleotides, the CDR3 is TGCGCCAGCAAACGAACCGGGACTAGCGGGGAAGATACGCAGTATTTT. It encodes CASKRTGTSGEDTQYF.

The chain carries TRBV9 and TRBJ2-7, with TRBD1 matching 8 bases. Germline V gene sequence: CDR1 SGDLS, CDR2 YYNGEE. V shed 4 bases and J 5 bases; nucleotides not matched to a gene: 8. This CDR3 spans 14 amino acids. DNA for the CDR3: TGTGCCAGCAGCTCCACGACAGGGGTTCACGAGCAGTACTTC. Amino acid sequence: CASSSTTGVHEQYF.

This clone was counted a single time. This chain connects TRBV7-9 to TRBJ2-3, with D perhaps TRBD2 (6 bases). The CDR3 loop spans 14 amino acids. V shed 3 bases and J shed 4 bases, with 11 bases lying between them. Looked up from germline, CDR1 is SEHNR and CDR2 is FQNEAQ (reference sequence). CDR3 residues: CASSLASAADTQYF. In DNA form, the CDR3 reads TGTGCCAGCAGCTTGGCTAGCGCCGCAGATACGCAGTATTTT.

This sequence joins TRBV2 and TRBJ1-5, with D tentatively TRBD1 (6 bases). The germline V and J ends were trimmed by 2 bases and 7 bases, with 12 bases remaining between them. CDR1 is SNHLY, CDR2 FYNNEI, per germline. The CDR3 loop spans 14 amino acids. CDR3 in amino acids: CASSEPSGDQPQHF. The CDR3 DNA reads TGTGCCAGCAGTGAACCCTCAGGGGACCAGCCCCAGCATTTT.

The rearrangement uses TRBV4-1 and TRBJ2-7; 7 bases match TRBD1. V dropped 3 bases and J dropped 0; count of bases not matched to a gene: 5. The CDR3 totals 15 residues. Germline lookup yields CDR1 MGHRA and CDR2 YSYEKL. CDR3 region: CASSHQTGSSYEQYF. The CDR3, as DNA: TGCGCCAGCAGCCACCAGACAGGGAGCTCCTACGAGCAGTACTTC.

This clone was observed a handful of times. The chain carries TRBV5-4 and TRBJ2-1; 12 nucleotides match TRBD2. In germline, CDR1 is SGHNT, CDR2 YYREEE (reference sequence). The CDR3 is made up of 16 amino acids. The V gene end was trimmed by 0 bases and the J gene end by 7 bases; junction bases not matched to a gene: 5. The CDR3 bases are TGTGCCAGCAGCTTGGGACTAGCGGGGGTGTCGAATGAGCAGTTCTTC. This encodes CASSLGLAGVSNEQFF.